This T cell receptor (beta chain) was recovered during a study of OX40 agonist ivuxolimab in advanced cancers. Study in general: Anti-PD-1, anti-PD-L1 or anti-CTLA-4 therapy given earlier was allowed, and around 40% had some.

Assay used: immunoSEQ multiplex PCR; TCRdb lists only in-frame clones, some missing. Of roughly 92,000 clones detected, around nine tenths appear once; the ten largest clones hold roughly 1.5%. Trimming removed 8 bases from V and 5 bases from J, with 12 bases in between. This CDR3 is built from 12 residues. Germline V gene lookup returns CDR1 LNHDA and CDR2 SQIVND (reference sequence). The receptor's source is an adult with an advanced solid tumor such as melanoma, head and neck, liver or kidney cancer. Here the sequenced sample was CD4+ or CD8+ T cells sorted from blood, taken in a trial of the OX40 agonist ivuxolimab. The chain couples TRBV19 to TRBJ1-1; tentatively, D is TRBD1 (5 bases). CDR3: CASGQVRTEAFF. CDR3 bases: TGTGCCAGTGGACAAGTTCGGACTGAAGCTTTCTTT.